This T cell receptor beta chain was observed in a study of spatial heterogeneity in lung cancer. This sample's time point: sample taken at primary tumor resection. Patients with untreated early-stage non-small cell lung cancer, numbering approximately 70, were the donors. Sequencing covered unsorted whole RNA taken from tumor, nontumor lung or frozen PBMC. Germline-derived CDR1 and CDR2 are SGHTA and FQGNSA. CDR3 length equals 14 residues. With 5 bases clipped from V and 6 bases from J, the junction kept 6 bases outside the gene matches. From the 5' RACE reads, TCRdb called clonotypes with MiXCR, one entry per CDR3 protein. The sample yields about 18,000 distinct CDR3 sequences, over 7% seen once. This clonotype is judged medium-sized. What it recognizes is unknown. General observations from the study: Tumor mutation count correlated with how many alpha and beta TCRs expanded intratumorally.

This TCR came from a female donor with early-stage non-small cell lung cancer. The V call is TRBV7-2, the J call TRBJ2-2; 7 nucleotides line up with TRBD1. This material consisted of lung tumor tissue, taken at surgery. CDR3 bases: TGTGCCAGCAGCCCCAACAGGGGAGCCGGGGAGCTGTTTTTT. Translated: CASSPNRGAGELFF.